Described below is a single T cell receptor beta chain sequence and its context. Some clones are missing from TCRdb's copy, which holds only in-frame ones; the method was immunoSEQ multiplex PCR. There are 50,000 to 55,000 clones in the sample; roughly nine tenths occur only once, and less than 3.5% lies in the top ten. These data originate in a study of chemoradiotherapy in HPV16-positive cancers. The CDR3 is made up of 13 amino acids. Trimming shortened V by 2 bases and J by 7 bases, and 11 bases separated the two germline ends. In germline, CDR1 is MNHNS, CDR2 SASEGT. This chain connects TRBV6-1 to TRBJ1-2; D not certain. The sequence was obtained from a human donor with HPV-associated anogenital cancer. The material sequenced was blood, taken from a patient who underwent chemoradiotherapy. Here the CDR3 reads CASSEQWRSGYTF. The CDR3 coding sequence is TGTGCCAGCAGTGAACAATGGCGGTCTGGCTACACCTTC.